This T cell receptor (beta chain) comes out of a study of blood T cell repertoires in COVID-19. Trimming left V 6 bases short and J 0 bases short, with 15 bases between. There are 15 residues in the CDR3. Germline-derived CDR1 and CDR2 are SGDLS and YYNGEE. Data came from immunoSEQ multiplex PCR; TCRdb stores just in-frame clones and leaves some out. Here the sample spans about 250,000 clones, about 85% being singletons. This chain uses TRBV9 with TRBJ1-2; the D is unclear. This TCR came from a human donor with COVID-19, enrolled during active disease. The donor label of this sample is uncertain. The specimen sequenced was peripheral blood. The CDR3 reads CASTPTLTPNYGYTF. The CDR3 coding sequence is TGTGCCAGCACCCCCACTTTGACACCTAACTATGGCTACACCTTC.